What follows is one TCR beta chain and its context. In germline, CDR1 is SGDLS, CDR2 YYNGEE. Between the trimmed V and J ends, which lost 0 bases and 6 bases, there was a span of 9 bases. The CDR3 covers 13 residues. This record belongs to a study of shared clonotypes between healthy human individuals. Sequencing was performed with immunoSEQ multiplex PCR; in TCRdb, only in-frame clones are kept and a portion is missing. This sample carries about half a million clones, about 85% of them seen once, and the ten largest clones take over 9.5%. Sample: PBMCs. This receptor was taken from a woman in her 40s in good health. Some clones in this sample may be carry-over from other donors' samples. The chain carries TRBV9 and TRBJ1-1; D gene ambiguous. CDR3 region: CASSVEGLSEAFF. CDR3 DNA: TGTGCCAGCAGCGTAGAGGGCCTGTCTGAAGCTTTCTTT.